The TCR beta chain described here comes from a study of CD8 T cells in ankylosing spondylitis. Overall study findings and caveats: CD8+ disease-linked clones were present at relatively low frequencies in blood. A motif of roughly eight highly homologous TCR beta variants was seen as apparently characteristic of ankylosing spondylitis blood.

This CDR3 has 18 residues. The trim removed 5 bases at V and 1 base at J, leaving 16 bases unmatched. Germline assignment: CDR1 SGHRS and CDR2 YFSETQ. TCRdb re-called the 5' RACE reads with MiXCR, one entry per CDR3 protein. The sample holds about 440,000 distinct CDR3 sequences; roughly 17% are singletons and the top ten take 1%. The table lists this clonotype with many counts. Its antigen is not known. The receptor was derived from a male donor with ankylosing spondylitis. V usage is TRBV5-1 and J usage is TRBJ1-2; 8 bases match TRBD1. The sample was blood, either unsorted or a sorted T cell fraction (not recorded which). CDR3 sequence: CASRTLGAGGSLNYGYTF. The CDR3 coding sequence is TGCGCCAGCAGGACCCTTGGGGCAGGGGGCAGCCTTAACTATGGCTACACCTTC.